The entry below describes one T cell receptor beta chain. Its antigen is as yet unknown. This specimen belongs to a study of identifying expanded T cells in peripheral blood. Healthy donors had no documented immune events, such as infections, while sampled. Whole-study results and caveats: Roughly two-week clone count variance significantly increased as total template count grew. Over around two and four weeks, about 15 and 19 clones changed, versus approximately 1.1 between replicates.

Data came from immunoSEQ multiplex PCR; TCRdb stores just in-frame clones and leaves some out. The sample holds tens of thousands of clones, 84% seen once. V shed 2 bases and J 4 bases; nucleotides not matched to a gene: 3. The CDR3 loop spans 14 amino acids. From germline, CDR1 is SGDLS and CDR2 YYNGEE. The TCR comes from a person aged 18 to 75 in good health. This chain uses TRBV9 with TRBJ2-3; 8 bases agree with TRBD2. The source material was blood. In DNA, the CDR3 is TGTGCCAGCAGCGTCGGACTAGCATCAGATACGCAGTATTTT. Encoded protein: CASSVGLASDTQYF.